This T cell receptor beta chain was sequenced during a study of T cells in Graves' hyperthyroidism and ophthalmopathy. Study overall: Any treatment followed the collection of peripheral blood at initial diagnosis.

CDR3 length: 14 residues. Germline CDR1 and CDR2: MNHEY and SVGAGI. J gave up 4 bases and V 6 bases, and 6 bases lay outside the gene matches. This clonotype has ten or more counts. The CDR3 regions of TCR beta were amplified from RNA transcripts. The primer set for the first-round RT-PCR of the TCR CDR3 was HTBI. TCRdb recomputed calls from the multiplex PCR reads with MiXCR, one row per CDR3 protein. The sample gives over 700,000 distinct CDR3 sequences, around 40% of which show up once; roughly 30% is in the top ten. An absence of ophthalmopathy progression within 18 months meant stable Graves' hyperthyroidism. It was 8 to 10 ml of fresh peripheral blood that supplied the PBMCs.

Material: blood. The TCR was taken from a middle-aged woman with Graves' hyperthyroidism. The chain uses TRBV6-5 and TRBJ1-5; 7 bases align to TRBD1. The CDR3 DNA is TGTGCCAGCAGCGCGACAGGGCCTAATCAGCCCCAGCATTTT. It specifies CASSATGPNQPQHF.